The 2 T cell receptor beta chains in this list originate from one sample, sequenced in a study of blood T cell repertoires in COVID-19. Profiled with immunoSEQ multiplex PCR; TCRdb holds only in-frame clones, not every one. Among tens of thousands of clones, roughly four fifths were seen once, and the ten largest hold around 35%. The sample consisted of peripheral blood. These receptors were taken from a man in his sixties or seventies with acute or convalescent COVID-19.

V and J are TRBV7-9 and TRBJ2-2; 8 bases map to TRBD2. CDR1 is SEHNR, CDR2 FQNEAQ, per germline (reference sequence). The V and J ends lost 5 bases and 1 base, in that order; junction bases with no gene match: 12. The CDR3 covers 18 residues. The CDR3 region has the DNA TGTGCCAGCAGCCCCCAGGGGAGCGGGGGCCGGAACACCGGGGAGCTGTTTTTT. Translation: CASSPQGSGGRNTGELFF.

V and J are TRBV28 and TRBJ2-1; 7 bases are shared with TRBD2. Germline-derived CDR1 and CDR2 are MDHEN and SYDVKM. The CDR3 runs to 14 residues. V trimming: 8 bases; J trimming: 13 bases; junction bases outside the gene matches: 17. Here the CDR3 DNA reads TGTGCCAGCCGAGAGAGGGGCGGGGGATTGCGACAGTTCTTC. It yields the protein CASRERGGGLRQFF.